A selection of T cell receptor beta chains follows, all from one sample in a study of blood T cell repertoires in COVID-19. Only in-frame clones appear in the TCRdb table, and some are missing; sequencing was by immunoSEQ multiplex PCR. The sample contains about 180,000 clones, around nine tenths of which appear only once. Material: peripheral blood. The source of these receptors is a woman in her seventies with COVID-19, enrolled during active disease. The conserved cysteine and the conserved F or W are not part of the CDR3 here.

CDR3: ASSSGQGAGGYT; V: TRBV28; J: TRBJ1-2
CDR3: ASSLGRTRQSYGYT; V: TRBV28; J: TRBJ1-2
CDR3: ASIGGSGQETQY; V: TRBV18; J: TRBJ2-5
CDR3: ASSSPGTRGTEAF; V: TRBV5-4; J: TRBJ1-1
CDR3: SAGRGNTGELF; V: TRBV29-1; J: TRBJ2-2
CDR3: ATSVSRGLGDTQY; V: TRBV24-1; J: TRBJ2-3
CDR3: ASSQVFTGVRDQPQH; V: TRBV4-2; J: TRBJ1-5
CDR3: ASSLGTPTNEKLF; V: TRBV28; J: TRBJ1-4
CDR3: ASSLDSQGGNEQF; V: TRBV11-2; J: TRBJ2-1
CDR3: ASSQDSGDSYNEQF; V: TRBV4-1; J: TRBJ2-1
CDR3: ASSYGRVGGYT; V: TRBV6-2/TRBV6-3; J: TRBJ1-2
CDR3: ASSFEGRGLSYEQY; V: TRBV27; J: TRBJ2-7
CDR3: ASSVVNYGGYT; V: TRBV2; J: TRBJ1-2
CDR3: ASSQELPSSYNEQF; V: TRBV14; J: TRBJ2-1
CDR3: ASSIATGYSNQPQH; V: TRBV19; J: TRBJ1-5
CDR3: ASSPDLSGQGIGGYT; V: TRBV5-8; J: TRBJ1-2
CDR3: ASSASQSANQPQH; V: TRBV27; J: TRBJ1-5
CDR3: ASNRGTGELF; V: TRBV6-5; J: TRBJ2-2
CDR3: ASSLVAGATDTQY; V: TRBV5-4; J: TRBJ2-3
CDR3: ASSLLGDRGPRIGYT; V: TRBV27; J: TRBJ1-2
CDR3: AWSVSTGGSGANVLT; V: TRBV30; J: TRBJ2-6
CDR3: ASSRTGGRDEQF; V: TRBV7-9; J: TRBJ2-1
CDR3: ASSNRDSIQANYGYT; V: TRBV21-1; J: TRBJ1-2
CDR3: ASSLFAEAGRYNEQF; V: TRBV7-2; J: TRBJ2-1
CDR3: ASSQGTGFFYEQY; V: TRBV4-3; J: TRBJ2-7